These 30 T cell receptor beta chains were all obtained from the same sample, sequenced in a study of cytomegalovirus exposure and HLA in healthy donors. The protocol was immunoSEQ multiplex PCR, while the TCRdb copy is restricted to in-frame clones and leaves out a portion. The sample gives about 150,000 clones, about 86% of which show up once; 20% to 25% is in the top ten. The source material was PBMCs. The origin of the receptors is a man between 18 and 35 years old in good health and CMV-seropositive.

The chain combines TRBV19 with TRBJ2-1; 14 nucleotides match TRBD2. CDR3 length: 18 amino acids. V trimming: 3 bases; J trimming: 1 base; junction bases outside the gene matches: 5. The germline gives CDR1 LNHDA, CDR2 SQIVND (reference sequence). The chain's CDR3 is CASSIGTSGRRSYNEQFF. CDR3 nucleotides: TGTGCCAGTAGTATTGGGACTAGCGGGAGACGGTCCTACAATGAGCAGTTCTTC.

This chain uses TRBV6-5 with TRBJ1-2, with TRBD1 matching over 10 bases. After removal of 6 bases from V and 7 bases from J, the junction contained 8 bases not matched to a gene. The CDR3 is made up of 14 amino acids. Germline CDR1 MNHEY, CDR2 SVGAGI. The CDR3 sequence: CASSTGTGVIGYTF. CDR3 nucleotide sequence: TGTGCCAGCAGCACCGGGACAGGGGTAATTGGCTACACCTTC.

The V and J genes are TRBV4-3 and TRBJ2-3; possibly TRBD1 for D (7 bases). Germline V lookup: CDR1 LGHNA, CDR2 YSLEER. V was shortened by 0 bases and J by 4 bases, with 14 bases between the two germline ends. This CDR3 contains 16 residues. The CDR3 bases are TGCGCCAGCAGCCAAGATTGGCAGGGGGGACCAGATACGCAGTATTTT. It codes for CASSQDWQGGPDTQYF.

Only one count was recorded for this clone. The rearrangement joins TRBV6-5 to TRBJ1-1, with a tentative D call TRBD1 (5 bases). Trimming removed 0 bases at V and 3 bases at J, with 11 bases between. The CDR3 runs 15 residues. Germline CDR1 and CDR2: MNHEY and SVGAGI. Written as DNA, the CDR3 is TGTGCCAGCAGTTACTCGCGGGACGGTTACACTGAAGCTTTCTTT. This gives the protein CASSYSRDGYTEAFF.

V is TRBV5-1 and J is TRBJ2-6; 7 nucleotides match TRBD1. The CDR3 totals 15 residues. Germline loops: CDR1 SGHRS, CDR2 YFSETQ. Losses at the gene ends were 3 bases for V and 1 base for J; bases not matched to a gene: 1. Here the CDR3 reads CASSSTGSGANVLTF. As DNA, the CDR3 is TGCGCCAGCAGCTCGACAGGGTCTGGGGCCAACGTCCTGACTTTC.

CDR3 sequence: CASSQDSSGRAYEQYF. CDR3 coding DNA: TGCGCCAGCAGCCAAGATTCTAGCGGGAGGGCCTACGAGCAGTACTTC. V is TRBV4-3 and J is TRBJ2-7; 12 bases are shared with TRBD2. The CDR3 covers 16 residues. V was pared by 0 bases and J by 2 bases, with 2 bases of the junction left unmatched. Germline CDR1 LGHNA, CDR2 YSLEER.

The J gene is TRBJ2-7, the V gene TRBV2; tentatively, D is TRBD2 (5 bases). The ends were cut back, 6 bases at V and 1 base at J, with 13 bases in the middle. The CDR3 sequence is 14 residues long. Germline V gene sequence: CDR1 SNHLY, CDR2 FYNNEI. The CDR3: CASSRGLGSYEQYF. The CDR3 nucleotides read TGTGCCAGCAGCCGCGGGCTGGGATCCTACGAGCAGTACTTC.

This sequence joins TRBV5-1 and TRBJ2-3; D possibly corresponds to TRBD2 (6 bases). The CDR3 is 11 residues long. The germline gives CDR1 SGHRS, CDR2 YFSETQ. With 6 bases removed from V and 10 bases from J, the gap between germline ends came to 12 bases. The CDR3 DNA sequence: TGCGCCAGCAACTCCTGGGGGGCGCAGTATTTT. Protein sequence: CASNSWGAQYF.

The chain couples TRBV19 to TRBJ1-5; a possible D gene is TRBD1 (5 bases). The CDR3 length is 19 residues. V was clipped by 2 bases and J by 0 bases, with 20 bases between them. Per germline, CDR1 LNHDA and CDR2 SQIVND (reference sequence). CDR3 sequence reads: CASSITAGYEFGSNQPQHF. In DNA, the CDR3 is TGTGCCAGTAGTATAACCGCAGGGTATGAGTTTGGTAGCAATCAGCCCCAGCATTTT.

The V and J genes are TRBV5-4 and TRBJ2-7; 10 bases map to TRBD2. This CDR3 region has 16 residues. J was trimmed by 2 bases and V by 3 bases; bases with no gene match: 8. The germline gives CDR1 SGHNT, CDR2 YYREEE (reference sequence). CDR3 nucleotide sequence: TGTGCCAGCAGCTCAACTAGCGGGGACCCCACCTACGAGCAGTACTTC. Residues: CASSSTSGDPTYEQYF.

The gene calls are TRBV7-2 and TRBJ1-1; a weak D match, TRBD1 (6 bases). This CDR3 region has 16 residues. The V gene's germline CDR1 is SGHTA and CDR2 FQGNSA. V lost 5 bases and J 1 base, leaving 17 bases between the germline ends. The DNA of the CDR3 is TGTGCCAGCAGCCCAGGGGTTGGCACTGCGAACACTGAAGCTTTCTTT. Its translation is CASSPGVGTANTEAFF.

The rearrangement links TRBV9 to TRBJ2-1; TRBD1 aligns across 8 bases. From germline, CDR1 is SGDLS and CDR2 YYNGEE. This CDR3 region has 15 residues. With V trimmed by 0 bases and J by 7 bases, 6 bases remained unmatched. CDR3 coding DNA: TGTGCCAGCAGCGTAGAGCAGGGGGCAGCGAATGAGCAGTTCTTC. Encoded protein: CASSVEQGAANEQFF.

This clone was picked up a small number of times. The CDR3 sequence: CASSLELAGTFSYEQYF. CDR3 nucleotide sequence: TGTGCCAGCAGCTTGGAACTAGCGGGGACTTTCTCCTACGAGCAGTACTTC. V usage is TRBV7-6 and J usage is TRBJ2-7; 10 nucleotides match TRBD2. With 3 bases clipped from V and 0 bases from J, the junction kept 8 bases outside the gene matches. In germline, CDR1 is SGHVS, CDR2 FNYEAQ. The CDR3 covers 17 residues.

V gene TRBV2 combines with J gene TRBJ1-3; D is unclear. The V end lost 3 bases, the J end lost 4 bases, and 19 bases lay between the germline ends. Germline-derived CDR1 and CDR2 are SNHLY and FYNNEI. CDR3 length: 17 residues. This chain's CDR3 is CASSELAGGSGGNTIYF. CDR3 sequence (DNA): TGTGCCAGCAGTGAGTTGGCGGGAGGGTCAGGCGGAAACACCATATATTTT. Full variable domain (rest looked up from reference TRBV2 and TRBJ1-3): EPEVTQTPSHQVTQMGQEVILRCVPISNHLYFYWYRQILGQKVEFLVSFYNNEISEKSEIFDDQFSVERPDGSNFTLKIRSTKLEDSAMYFCASSELAGGSGGNTIYFGEGSWLTVV.

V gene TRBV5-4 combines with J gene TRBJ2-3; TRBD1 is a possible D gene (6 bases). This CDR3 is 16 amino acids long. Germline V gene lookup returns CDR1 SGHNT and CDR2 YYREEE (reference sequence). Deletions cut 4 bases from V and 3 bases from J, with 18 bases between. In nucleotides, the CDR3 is TGTGCCAGCAGCCCAACCCCCGGACAGAAGACAGATACGCAGTATTTT. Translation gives CASSPTPGQKTDTQYF.

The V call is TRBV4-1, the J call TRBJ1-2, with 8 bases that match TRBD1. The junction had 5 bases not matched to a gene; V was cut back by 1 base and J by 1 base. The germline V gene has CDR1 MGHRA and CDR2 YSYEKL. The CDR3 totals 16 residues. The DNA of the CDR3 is TGCGCCAGCAGCCAAGCCCGGACAGGGTTTAACTATGGCTACACCTTC. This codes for CASSQARTGFNYGYTF.

The DNA of the CDR3 is TGTGCCAGTAGTAAACAGGGAGGGGAAAACATTCAGTACTTC. Its protein is CASSKQGGENIQYF. The chain has TRBV19 and TRBJ2-4; TRBD2 is a possible D gene (7 bases). Germline values: CDR1 LNHDA, CDR2 SQIVND (reference sequence). The V gene lost 4 bases and the J gene lost 5 bases, with 12 bases spanning the gap. CDR3 length equals 14 residues.

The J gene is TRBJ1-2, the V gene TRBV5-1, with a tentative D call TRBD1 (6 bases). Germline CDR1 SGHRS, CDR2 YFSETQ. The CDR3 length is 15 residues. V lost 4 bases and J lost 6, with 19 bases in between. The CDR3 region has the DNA TGCGCCAGCAGCCATTACGGACAGTCCTTCGATGGCTACACCTTC. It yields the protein CASSHYGQSFDGYTF.

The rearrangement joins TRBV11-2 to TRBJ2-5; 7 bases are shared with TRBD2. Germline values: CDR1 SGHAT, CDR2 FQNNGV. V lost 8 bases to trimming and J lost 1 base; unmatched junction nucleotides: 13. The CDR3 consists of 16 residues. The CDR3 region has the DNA TGTGCCAGCCTCTCAAACCGCCGGACTAGCCAAGAGACCCAGTACTTC. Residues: CASLSNRRTSQETQYF.

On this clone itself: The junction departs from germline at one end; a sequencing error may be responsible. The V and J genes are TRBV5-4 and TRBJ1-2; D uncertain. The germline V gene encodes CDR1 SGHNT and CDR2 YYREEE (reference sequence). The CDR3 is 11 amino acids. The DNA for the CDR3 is TGCGCCAGCAGCCGGGGCTATGGCTACACCTTC. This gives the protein CASSRGYGYTF. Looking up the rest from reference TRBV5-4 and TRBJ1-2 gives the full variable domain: ETGVTQSPTHLIKTRGQQVTLRCSSQSGHNTVSWYQQALGQGPQFIFQYYREEENGRGNFPPRFSGLQFPNYSSELNVNALELDDSALYLCASSRGYGYTFGSGTRLTVV.

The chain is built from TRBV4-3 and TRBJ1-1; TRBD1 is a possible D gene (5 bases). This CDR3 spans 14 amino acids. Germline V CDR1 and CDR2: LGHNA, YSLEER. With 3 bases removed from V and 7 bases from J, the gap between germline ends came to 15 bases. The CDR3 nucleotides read TGCGCCAGCAGCCACTCGTCTCGGAGGGGTGAAGCTTTCTTT. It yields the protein CASSHSSRRGEAFF.

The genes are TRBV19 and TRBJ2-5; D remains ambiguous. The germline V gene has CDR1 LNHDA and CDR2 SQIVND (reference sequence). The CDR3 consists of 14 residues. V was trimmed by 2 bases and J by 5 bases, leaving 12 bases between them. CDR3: CASSISLPSETQYF. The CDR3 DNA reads TGTGCCAGTAGTATATCCCTTCCTTCGGAGACCCAGTACTTC.

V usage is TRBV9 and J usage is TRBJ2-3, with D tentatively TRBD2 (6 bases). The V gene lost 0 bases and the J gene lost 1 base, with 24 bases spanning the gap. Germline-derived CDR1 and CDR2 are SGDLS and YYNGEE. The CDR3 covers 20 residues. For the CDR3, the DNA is TGTGCCAGCAGCGTAGCCGAGAATTCCTTTTTGTTAGCGGGCACAGATACGCAGTATTTT. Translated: CASSVAENSFLLAGTDTQYF.

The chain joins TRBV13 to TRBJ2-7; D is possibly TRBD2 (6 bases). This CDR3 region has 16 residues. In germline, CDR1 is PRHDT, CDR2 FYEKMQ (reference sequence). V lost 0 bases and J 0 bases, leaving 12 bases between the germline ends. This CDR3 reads CASSLGTSANSYEQYF. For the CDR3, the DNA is TGTGCCAGCAGCTTAGGGACTAGTGCAAACTCCTACGAGCAGTACTTC.

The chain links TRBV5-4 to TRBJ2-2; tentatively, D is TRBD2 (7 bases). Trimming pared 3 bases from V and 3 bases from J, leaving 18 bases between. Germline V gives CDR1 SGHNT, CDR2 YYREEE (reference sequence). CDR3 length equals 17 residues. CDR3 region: CASSWNLWGGHTGELFF. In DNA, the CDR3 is TGTGCCAGCAGCTGGAACTTATGGGGGGGCCACACCGGGGAGCTGTTTTTT.

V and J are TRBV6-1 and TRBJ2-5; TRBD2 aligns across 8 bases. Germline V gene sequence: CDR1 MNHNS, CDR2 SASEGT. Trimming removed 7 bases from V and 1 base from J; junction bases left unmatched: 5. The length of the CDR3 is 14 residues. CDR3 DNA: TGTGCCAGCATCCGGGGGGGGGCCCAAGAGACCCAGTACTTC. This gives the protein CASIRGGAQETQYF.

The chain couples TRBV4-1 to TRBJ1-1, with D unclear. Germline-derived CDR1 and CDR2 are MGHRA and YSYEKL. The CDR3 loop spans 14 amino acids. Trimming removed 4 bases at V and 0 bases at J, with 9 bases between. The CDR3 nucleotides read TGCGCCAGCAGCCCCTCGGGTATGAACACTGAAGCTTTCTTT. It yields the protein CASSPSGMNTEAFF.

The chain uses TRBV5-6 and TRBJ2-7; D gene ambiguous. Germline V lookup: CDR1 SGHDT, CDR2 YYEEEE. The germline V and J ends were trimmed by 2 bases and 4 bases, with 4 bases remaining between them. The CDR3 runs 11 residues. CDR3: CASSFQYEQYF. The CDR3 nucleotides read TGTGCCAGCAGCTTTCAGTACGAGCAGTACTTC.

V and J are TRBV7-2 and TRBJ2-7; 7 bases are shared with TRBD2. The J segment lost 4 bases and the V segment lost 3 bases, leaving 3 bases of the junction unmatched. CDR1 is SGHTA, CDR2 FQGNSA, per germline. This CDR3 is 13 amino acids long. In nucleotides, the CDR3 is TGTGCCAGCAGCTTCGGGGGGAGTTACGAGCAGTACTTC. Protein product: CASSFGGSYEQYF. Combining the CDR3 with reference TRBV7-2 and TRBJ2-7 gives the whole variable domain GAGVSQSPSNKVTEKGKDVELRCDPISGHTALYWYRQSLGQGLEFLIYFQGNSAPDKSGLPSDRFSAERTGGSVSTLTIQRTQQEDSAVYLCASSFGGSYEQYFGPGTRLTVT.

CDR3 residues: CASSLGHFSGANVLTF. The CDR3 coding sequence is TGTGCCAGCAGCCTAGGACACTTCTCTGGGGCCAACGTCCTGACTTTC. The rearrangement uses TRBV9 and TRBJ2-6; D perhaps matches TRBD1 (5 bases). Germline CDR1 and CDR2: SGDLS and YYNGEE. The length of the CDR3 is 16 residues. The ends were cut back, 4 bases at V and 0 bases at J, with 11 bases in the middle.